These 2 T cell receptor beta chains came from one sample sequenced in a study of T cell responses to AZD1222 COVID-19 vaccine. Libraries were prepared by immunoSEQ multiplex PCR; TCRdb keeps only in-frame clonotypes and omits some of them. The repertoire holds 45,000 to 65,000 clones, with about 87% as singletons. This specimen was peripheral blood, taken 28 days after the second AZD1222 dose. The receptors shown here come from an adult who received the AZD1222 COVID-19 vaccine.

The V gene is TRBV3-1 (or the pseudogene TRBV3-2), the J gene TRBJ2-5; 11 positions agree with TRBD2. The CDR3 spans 17 residues. The germline gives CDR1 LGHDT, CDR2 YNNKEL (reference sequence). The V gene end was trimmed by 1 base and the J gene end by 2 bases; junction bases not matched to a gene: 6. The CDR3 is CASSQGLLAGGQETQYF. The CDR3 DNA reads TGTGCCAGCAGCCAAGGTTTGTTAGCGGGAGGGCAAGAGACCCAGTACTTC.

V and J are TRBV5-4 and TRBJ1-2, with unresolved D. This CDR3 comprises 12 residues. Looked up from germline, CDR1 is SGHNT and CDR2 is YYREEE (reference sequence). The ends were cut back, 1 base at V and 8 bases at J, with 9 bases in the middle. The CDR3 sequence is CASSLQSWGYTF. The CDR3 DNA is TGTGCCAGCAGCTTGCAGTCCTGGGGCTACACCTTC.